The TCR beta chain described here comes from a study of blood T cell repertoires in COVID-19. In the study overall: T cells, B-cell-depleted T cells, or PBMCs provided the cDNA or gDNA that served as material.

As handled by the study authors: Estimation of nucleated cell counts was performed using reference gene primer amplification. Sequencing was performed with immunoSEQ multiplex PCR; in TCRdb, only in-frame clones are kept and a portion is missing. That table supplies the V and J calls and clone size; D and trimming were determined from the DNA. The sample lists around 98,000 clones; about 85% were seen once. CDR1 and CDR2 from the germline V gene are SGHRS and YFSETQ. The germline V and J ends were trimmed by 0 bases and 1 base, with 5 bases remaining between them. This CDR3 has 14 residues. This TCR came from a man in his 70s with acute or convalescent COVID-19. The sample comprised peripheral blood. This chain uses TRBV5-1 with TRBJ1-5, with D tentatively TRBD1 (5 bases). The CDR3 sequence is CASSLEGSNQPQHF. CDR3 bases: TGCGCCAGCAGCTTGGAGGGGAGCAATCAGCCCCAGCATTTT.